This is a list of T cell receptor beta chains from one sample in a study of T cell responses to AZD1222 COVID-19 vaccine. Using immunoSEQ multiplex PCR, the repertoire was profiled, and TCRdb retains in-frame clones only, with some absent. The table records about 130,000 clones, more than 70% of them present only once. The input for sequencing was peripheral blood, taken on day 0 of AZD1222 vaccination. These TCRs come from an adult in good health. Both conserved end residues are part of each CDR3. A D gene is named only where the DNA matches it firmly. A clone size is listed for some rows: how often the clone was seen (once, few, many), or a class if it is expanded.

CDR3 | DNA | length | J | V | D | size
CASSPGQDGRGWIF | TGTGCCAGCTCACCCGGACAGGACGGTCGGGGGTGGATCTTT | 14 | TRBJ1-1 | TRBV18 | TRBD1 | .
CASRQTSGRYEQYF | TGTGCCAGCAGGCAAACTAGCGGGAGATACGAGCAGTACTTC | 14 | TRBJ2-7 | TRBV27 | TRBD2 | .
CASSESGENYGYTF | TGTGCCAGCAGTGAGTCAGGGGAGAACTATGGCTACACCTTC | 14 | TRBJ1-2 | TRBV25-1 | . | once
CASSYSGARASYEQYF | TGTGCCAGCAGCTATAGCGGCGCCAGGGCTTCCTACGAGCAGTACTTC | 16 | TRBJ2-7 | TRBV28 | . | .
CATKGRFMDEKLFF | TGTGCCACCAAAGGGCGGTTTATGGACGAAAAACTGTTTTTT | 14 | TRBJ1-4 | TRBV19 | . | .
CASSLGFFQQVDEQFF | TGTGCCAGCAGTTTAGGTTTCTTCCAACAGGTGGATGAGCAGTTCTTC | 16 | TRBJ2-1 | TRBV27 | . | .
CASRTLDPSPKRGGYTF | TGTGCCAGCAGGACCCTGGACCCAAGCCCAAAAAGAGGTGGCTACACCTTC | 17 | TRBJ1-2 | TRBV27 | . | .
CASSRGQGDGYTF | TGTGCCAGCAGCCGCGGACAGGGTGACGGCTACACCTTC | 13 | TRBJ1-2 | TRBV5-5 | TRBD1 | .
CASSGGWTSNEKLFF | TGCGCCAGCAGCGGAGGTTGGACAAGTAATGAAAAACTGTTTTTT | 15 | TRBJ1-4 | TRBV5-1 | . | few
CASSDGRGYEQYF | TGTGCCAGCAGTGACGGCAGGGGCTACGAGCAGTACTTC | 13 | TRBJ2-7 | TRBV2 | . | .
CASTVGTTLPVNEKLFF | TGTGCCAGCACCGTGGGGACAACTTTACCCGTTAATGAAAAACTGTTTTTT | 17 | TRBJ1-4 | TRBV2 | . | once
CASSQVWDKGWEQYF | TGCGCCAGCAGCCAAGTATGGGATAAGGGTTGGGAGCAGTACTTC | 15 | TRBJ2-7 | TRBV4-3 | . | .
CASSLSRGIYEQYF | TGTGCCAGCAGCTTAAGCAGGGGGATATACGAGCAGTACTTC | 14 | TRBJ2-7 | TRBV7-8 | TRBD1 | .
CASSTDRLAKNIQYF | TGTGCCAGCAGCACGGACAGATTAGCCAAAAACATTCAGTACTTC | 15 | TRBJ2-4 | TRBV7-9 | . | .
CASSLVGGRAYNEQFF | TGCGCCAGCAGCTTGGTCGGCGGGAGGGCGTACAATGAGCAGTTCTTC | 16 | TRBJ2-1 | TRBV5-1 | TRBD2 | .
CASSLSYEQYF | TGTGCCAGCAGCTTATCCTACGAGCAGTACTTC | 11 | TRBJ2-7 | TRBV7-3 | . | .
CASSQGGFGANVLTF | TGTGCCAGCAGCCAAGGGGGCTTTGGGGCCAACGTCCTGACTTTC | 15 | TRBJ2-6 | TRBV3-1/TRBV3-2 | . | .
CASRTSSSQGNQPQHF | TGTGCCAGCAGGACCTCAAGTTCACAGGGCAATCAGCCCCAGCATTTT | 16 | TRBJ1-5 | TRBV2 | . | .
CASSIDTNTEAFF | TGTGCCAGCTCGATTGACACTAACACTGAAGCTTTCTTT | 13 | TRBJ1-1 | TRBV18 | . | .
CASRYSGRPIYEQYF | TGTGCCAGCAGGTACAGCGGGAGGCCCATCTACGAGCAGTACTTC | 15 | TRBJ2-7 | TRBV6-5 | TRBD2 | .
CASSATDGYSPLHF | TGTGCCAGCAGCGCGACAGATGGGTATTCACCCCTCCACTTT | 14 | TRBJ1-6 | TRBV9 | . | .
CASRVGYEQYF | TGTGCCAGCAGGGTAGGATACGAGCAGTACTTC | 11 | TRBJ2-7 | TRBV2 | . | .
CASSQIQGAGAEQYF | TGTGCCAGCAGCCAAATTCAGGGGGCCGGGGCTGAGCAGTACTTC | 15 | TRBJ2-7 | TRBV3-1/TRBV3-2 | TRBD1 | .
CASSLSWDPGWAGELFF | TGTGCCAGCAGTTTATCTTGGGACCCAGGGTGGGCCGGGGAGCTGTTTTTT | 17 | TRBJ2-2 | TRBV27 | . | .
CAIRGGSEAFF | TGTGCCATCAGGGGAGGAAGTGAAGCTTTCTTT | 11 | TRBJ1-1 | TRBV10-3 | . | .
CASRRDSGANVLTF | TGTGCCAGCAGGAGAGACTCTGGGGCCAACGTCCTGACTTTC | 14 | TRBJ2-6 | TRBV2 | . | .
CASSLDGTEADTQYF | TGCGCCAGCAGCTTGGATGGGACAGAGGCAGATACGCAGTATTTT | 15 | TRBJ2-3 | TRBV5-1 | TRBD1 | .
CASSLMGSNQPQHF | TGTGCCAGCAGCTTGATGGGGAGCAATCAGCCCCAGCATTTT | 14 | TRBJ1-5 | TRBV5-5 | . | .
CASSYSRGYPGNQPQHF | TGTGCCAGCAGTTACTCTAGGGGGTACCCGGGCAATCAGCCCCAGCATTTT | 17 | TRBJ1-5 | TRBV6-2/TRBV6-3 | . | .